Following are 24 T cell receptor beta chains from one sample sequenced in a study of cytomegalovirus exposure and HLA in healthy donors. 60 Vbeta and 13 Jbeta primers were used in PCR. Some clones are missing from TCRdb's copy, which holds only in-frame ones; the method was immunoSEQ multiplex PCR. The data show 200,000 to 250,000 clones, with under 85% seen just once and 1.7% held by the top ten. The source material was PBMCs. These receptors all come from a man aged 50 to 59 in good health and CMV-seronegative.

The chain joins TRBV21-1 to TRBJ1-5; the listed D gene, TRBD1, was not tested against the DNA. TRBV21-1 counts as a pseudogene. The CDR3 extends over 16 amino acids. CDR3 DNA sequence: TGTGCCAGCAGCAATGGAGACAGGGGAAGCAATCAGCCCCAGCATTTT. This translates into CASSNGDRGSNQPQHF.

This clone was seen ten or more times. The chain is built from TRBV30 and TRBJ2-2; TRBD2 agrees at 11 bases. This CDR3 contains 15 residues. From germline, CDR1 is GTSNPN and CDR2 SVGIG (reference sequence). The ends lost 4 bases at V and 5 bases at J; junction bases unmatched: 6. The DNA for the CDR3 is TGTGCCTGGAAACTAGCGGGAGAGGATACCGGGGAGCTGTTTTTT. This sequence encodes CAWKLAGEDTGELFF.

This clone showed up just a few times. The chain combines TRBV7-3 with TRBJ2-1; 8 nucleotides match TRBD1. The CDR3 consists of 17 residues. The V gene's germline CDR1 is SGHTA and CDR2 FQGTGA. The ends lost 0 bases at V and 5 bases at J; junction bases unmatched: 9. The DNA of the CDR3 is TGTGCCAGCAGCTTAACCCCCAGGGGGCGTGTCAACAATGAGCAGTTCTTC. It specifies CASSLTPRGRVNNEQFF.

The rearrangement links TRBV2 to TRBJ2-4; no clear D. The CDR3 has 15 amino acids. The germline V gene has CDR1 SNHLY and CDR2 FYNNEI. V lost 11 bases and J lost 0, with 17 bases in between. The CDR3 reads CAGKTVLLAKNIQYF. The CDR3 bases are TGTGCCGGAAAGACTGTGCTCCTAGCCAAAAACATTCAGTACTTC.

The chain links TRBV28 to TRBJ1-2; TRBD1 matches at 9 bases. After removal of 4 bases from V and 8 bases from J, the junction contained 5 bases not matched to a gene. This CDR3 is 13 amino acids long. CDR1 is MDHEN, CDR2 SYDVKM, per germline. The CDR3 sequence is CASSSQGARGYTF. The CDR3 nucleotides read TGTGCCAGCAGTTCACAGGGGGCGCGAGGCTACACCTTC.

V is TRBV7-7 and J is TRBJ2-7, with 8 bases matching TRBD1. The germline CDR1 and CDR2 sequences are SSHAT and FNYEAQ (reference sequence). Trimming cost V 0 bases and J 2 bases; bases outside gene matches: 9. The CDR3 totals 17 residues. The CDR3 is CASSLATQAGGPYEQYF. The CDR3, as DNA: TGTGCCAGCAGCTTAGCGACCCAGGCAGGGGGCCCCTACGAGCAGTACTTC. The full variable domain, in which reference TRBV7-7 and TRBJ2-7 provide the parts outside the CDR3, is GAGVSQSPRYKVTKRGQDVTLRCDPISSHATLYWYQQALGQGPEFLTYFNYEAQPDKSGLPSDRFSAERPEGSISTLTIQRTEQRDSAMYRCASSLATQAGGPYEQYFGPGTRLTVT.

The chain combines TRBV6-5 with TRBJ1-1; TRBD1 might be the D (6 bases). Germline loops: CDR1 MNHEY, CDR2 SVGAGI. The CDR3 runs to 13 residues. V shed 5 bases and J shed 7 bases, with 14 bases lying between them. CDR3 residues: CASSPSTGFEAFF. The CDR3 DNA follows: TGTGCCAGCAGTCCGTCGACAGGTTTTGAAGCTTTCTTT.

This clone showed up just a few times. This chain joins TRBV4-1 and TRBJ2-7; weak D call: TRBD2 (5 bases). V was trimmed by 0 bases and J by 6 bases, leaving 9 bases between them. Looked up from germline, CDR1 is MGHRA and CDR2 is YSYEKL. This CDR3 has 13 amino acids. The CDR3 is CASSQDGLSEQYF. CDR3 bases: TGCGCCAGCAGCCAAGATGGACTCTCCGAGCAGTACTTC.

The V gene is TRBV7-6, the J gene TRBJ2-3; perhaps TRBD2 as D (7 bases). Germline values: CDR1 SGHVS, CDR2 FNYEAQ. This CDR3 has 15 amino acids. Trimming stripped 5 bases from V and 4 bases from J, with 16 bases between. The CDR3 sequence is CASSPNRAGADTQYF. The CDR3 bases are TGTGCCAGCAGCCCAAACAGGGCGGGAGCAGATACGCAGTATTTT.

The chain joins TRBV7-6 to TRBJ1-1, with a weak D call TRBD1 (6 bases). Germline CDR1 and CDR2: SGHVS and FNYEAQ. This CDR3 comprises 15 residues. Deletions cut 1 base from V and 8 bases from J, with 17 bases between. CDR3 in amino acids: CASSLGGGANSEAFF. CDR3 in DNA: TGTGCCAGCAGCTTAGGTGGGGGCGCAAACTCCGAAGCTTTCTTT.

The chain carries TRBV2 and TRBJ2-5; the D gene is possibly TRBD2 (5 bases). The germline CDR1 and CDR2 sequences are SNHLY and FYNNEI. Trimming stripped 8 bases from V and 4 bases from J, with 17 bases between. This CDR3 spans 14 amino acids. This CDR3 is CASAERGLRETQYF. DNA for the CDR3: TGTGCCAGCGCTGAGCGCGGGCTCCGAGAGACCCAGTACTTC.

The V call is TRBV18, the J call TRBJ2-2; tentative D call: TRBD2 (6 bases). Germline values: CDR1 KGHSH, CDR2 LQKENI. The V end lost 2 bases, the J end lost 4 bases, and 17 bases lay between the germline ends. The CDR3 has 17 residues. CDR3 sequence (DNA): TGTGCCAGCTCACCATATGGCACCTACGGGAGCACCGGGGAGCTGTTTTTT. It is translated as CASSPYGTYGSTGELFF.

The chain recombines TRBV15 with TRBJ2-5; D is uncertain. Germline-derived CDR1 and CDR2 are LNHNV and YYDKDF (reference sequence). This CDR3 has 13 residues. Deletions cut 0 bases from V and 5 bases from J, with 7 bases between. The CDR3 region is CATSRELTETQYF. CDR3 DNA: TGTGCCACCAGCAGAGAACTAACGGAGACCCAGTACTTC.

This chain joins TRBV11-2 and TRBJ2-1; D is uncertain. With 4 bases removed from V and 3 bases from J, the gap between germline ends came to 10 bases. The CDR3 totals 14 residues. Per germline, CDR1 SGHAT and CDR2 FQNNGV. CDR3 nucleotides: TGTGCCAGCAGCTCAGTCGATCACTACAATGAGCAGTTCTTC. Translating it yields CASSSVDHYNEQFF.

This chain connects TRBV30 to TRBJ1-2, with D unresolved. This CDR3 has 12 residues. V shed 1 base and J shed 8 bases, with 11 bases lying between them. Germline loops: CDR1 GTSNPN, CDR2 SVGIG (reference sequence). Here the CDR3 reads CAWSAGRFGYTF. The CDR3 region has the DNA TGTGCCTGGAGTGCGGGGAGGTTCGGCTACACCTTC. Variable domain in full (rest from reference TRBV30 and TRBJ1-2): SQTIHQWPATLVQPVGSPLSLECTVEGTSNPNLYWYRQAAGRGLQLLFYSVGIGQISSEVPQNLSASRPQDRQFILSSKKLLLSDSGFYLCAWSAGRFGYTFGSGTRLTVV.

Concerning this clone itself: One junction end does not reproduce the germline sequence, and a read error may be involved. V gene TRBV19 combines with J gene TRBJ2-6, with D perhaps matching TRBD1 (5 bases). This CDR3 region has 13 residues. Per the germline V gene, CDR1 is LNHDA and CDR2 is SQIVND (reference sequence). In nucleotides, the CDR3 is TGTGCCAGTAGTATTGCTGGGGCCAACGTCCTGACCTTC. It yields the protein CASSIAGANVLTF. Looking up the rest from reference TRBV19 and TRBJ2-6 gives the full variable domain: DGGITQSPKYLFRKEGQNVTLSCEQNLNHDAMYWYRQDPGQGLRLIYYSQIVNDFQKGDIAEGYSVSREKKESFPLTVTSAQKNPTAFYLCASSIAGANVLTFGAGSRLTVL.

This chain joins TRBV5-1 and TRBJ2-5; TRBD2 aligns across 10 bases. This CDR3 is 16 amino acids long. CDR1 is SGHRS, CDR2 YFSETQ, per germline. V was pared by 0 bases and J by 5 bases, with 7 bases of the junction left unmatched. The DNA for the CDR3 is TGCGCCAGCAGCTTGGCCCCCAGCGGGAGGGAGGAGACCCAGTACTTC. Protein sequence: CASSLAPSGREETQYF.

The rearrangement uses TRBV7-9 and TRBJ1-5; TRBD1 might be the D (6 bases). The germline V gene encodes CDR1 SEHNR and CDR2 FQNEAQ (reference sequence). The CDR3 runs 15 residues. The ends were cut back, 0 bases at V and 3 bases at J, with 9 bases in the middle. CDR3 protein: CASSLASGANQPQHF. CDR3 nucleotides: TGTGCCAGCAGCTTAGCGTCAGGGGCCAATCAGCCCCAGCATTTT. The full variable domain, rest sourced from reference TRBV7-9 and TRBJ1-5, is DTGVSQNPRHKITKRGQNVTFRCDPISEHNRLYWYRQTLGQGPEFLTYFQNEAQLEKSRLLSDRFSAERPKGSFSTLEIQRTEQGDSAMYLCASSLASGANQPQHFGDGTRLSIL.

The chain couples TRBV21-1 to TRBJ2-2; the D call in the table, TRBD2, was not verified against the DNA. TRBV21-1 is tagged as a pseudogene. This CDR3 is built from 18 residues. The CDR3 reads CASSVAGLAGGKTGELFF. As DNA, the CDR3 is TGTGCCAGCAGCGTTGCGGGACTAGCGGGAGGGAAGACCGGGGAGCTGTTTTTT.

The chain is built from TRBV27 and TRBJ2-1; D perhaps matches TRBD2 (6 bases). V was trimmed by 2 bases and J by 2 bases, leaving 10 bases between them. The CDR3 length is 15 residues. Germline lookup yields CDR1 MNHEY and CDR2 SMNVEV (reference sequence). Written as DNA, the CDR3 is TGTGCCAGCAGTTTAGAGGGAGGCGCCTACAATGAGCAGTTCTTC. Protein: CASSLEGGAYNEQFF.

This sequence joins TRBV28 and TRBJ2-3, with TRBD2 identical over 12 bases. The V gene end was trimmed by 5 bases and the J gene end by 3 bases; junction bases not matched to a gene: 6. This CDR3 contains 16 residues. Germline V gene lookup returns CDR1 MDHEN and CDR2 SYDVKM. The CDR3, as DNA: TGTGCCAGCAGTCCCGCCGGGACTAGCGGGACAGATACGCAGTATTTT. Its translation: CASSPAGTSGTDTQYF.

The rearrangement joins TRBV30 to TRBJ2-4; TRBD2 aligns across 7 bases. Germline values: CDR1 GTSNPN, CDR2 SVGIG (reference sequence). The V gene end was trimmed by 4 bases and the J gene end by 1 base; junction bases not matched to a gene: 4. This CDR3 is built from 14 residues. CDR3 coding DNA: TGTGCCTGGACATACGGGAGGGCCAAAAACATTCAGTACTTC. This encodes CAWTYGRAKNIQYF.

The genes are TRBV18 and TRBJ2-1; tentatively, D is TRBD1 (6 bases). Trimming removed 0 bases at V and 2 bases at J, with 17 bases between. The CDR3 spans 18 residues. CDR1 and CDR2 (germline): KGHSH, LQKENI. CDR3 DNA sequence: TGTGCCAGCTCACCACCGAGGGGGACGAAAAATACCTACAATGAGCAGTTCTTC. Its translation: CASSPPRGTKNTYNEQFF. Together with reference TRBV18 and TRBJ2-1, the CDR3 gives the full variable domain: NAGVMQNPRHLVRRRGQEARLRCSPMKGHSHVYWYRQLPEEGLKFMVYLQKENIIDESGMPKERFSAEFPKEGPSILRIQQVVRGDSAAYFCASSPPRGTKNTYNEQFFGPGTRLTVL.

V and J are TRBV27 and TRBJ2-7; TRBD1 matches 7 bases. Germline values: CDR1 MNHEY, CDR2 SMNVEV (reference sequence). The V gene end was trimmed by 6 bases and the J gene end by 7 bases; junction bases not matched to a gene: 12. The CDR3 extends over 14 amino acids. CDR3 sequence (DNA): TGTGCCAGCAGCCAACAGGGGATGGTTCGGGAGCAGTACTTC. It specifies CASSQQGMVREQYF.